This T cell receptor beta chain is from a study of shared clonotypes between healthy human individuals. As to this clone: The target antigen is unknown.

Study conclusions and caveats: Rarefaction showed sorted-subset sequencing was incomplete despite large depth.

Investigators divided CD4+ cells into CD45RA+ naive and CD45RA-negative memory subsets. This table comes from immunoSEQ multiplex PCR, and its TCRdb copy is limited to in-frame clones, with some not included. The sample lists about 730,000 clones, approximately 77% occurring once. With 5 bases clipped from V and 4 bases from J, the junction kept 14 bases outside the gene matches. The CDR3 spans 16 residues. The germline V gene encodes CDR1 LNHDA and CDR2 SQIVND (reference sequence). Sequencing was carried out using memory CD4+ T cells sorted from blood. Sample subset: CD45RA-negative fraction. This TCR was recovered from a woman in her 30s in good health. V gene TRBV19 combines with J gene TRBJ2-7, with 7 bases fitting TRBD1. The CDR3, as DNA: TGTGCCAGTAGTCCAAGAAGGACAGGTTCACGATACGAGCAGTACTTC. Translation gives CASSPRRTGSRYEQYF.